Below, 5 T cell receptor beta chains from the same sample are listed, as sequenced in a study of cytomegalovirus exposure and HLA in healthy donors. This PCR relied on a set of 60 Vbeta primers and 13 Jbeta primers. The data were produced by immunoSEQ multiplex PCR, yet TCRdb's version contains in-frame clones alone and is incomplete. The sample table includes roughly 77,000 clones. Material: PBMCs. The receptors here all came from a man aged 25-45 years in good health and CMV-seronegative.

V usage is TRBV5-1 and J usage is TRBJ1-1; TRBD1 might be the D (6 bases). The V end was cut by 2 bases, the J end by 1 base, with 12 bases between. This CDR3 is built from 15 residues. Germline CDR1 is SGHRS and CDR2 is YFSETQ. The CDR3 spells CASSLTGHRNTEAFF. The CDR3 region has the DNA TGCGCCAGCAGCTTAACGGGACACCGGAACACTGAAGCTTTCTTT. The entire variable domain, with the rest obtained from reference TRBV5-1 and TRBJ1-1, is as follows: KAGVTQTPRYLIKTRGQQVTLSCSPISGHRSVSWYQQTPGQGLQFLFEYFSETQRNKGNFPGRFSGRQFSNSRSEMNVSTLELGDSALYLCASSLTGHRNTEAFFGQGTRLTVV.

V usage is TRBV30 and J usage is TRBJ1-1, with a possible D match to TRBD1 (5 bases). The ends were cut back, 5 bases at V and 7 bases at J, with 11 bases in the middle. CDR3 length: 11 amino acids. Germline CDR1 GTSNPN, CDR2 SVGIG (reference sequence). The CDR3 DNA follows: TGTGCCTGGGGGACGGAGGGTGAAGCTTTCTTT. Protein: CAWGTEGEAFF.

The chain combines TRBV6-5 with TRBJ2-3; the D is unclear. Germline CDR1 and CDR2: MNHEY and SVGAGI. The CDR3 has 13 amino acids. V was trimmed by 6 bases and J by 3 bases, leaving 10 bases between them. The CDR3 protein is CASSVPGTDTQYF. CDR3 nucleotides: TGTGCCAGCAGCGTCCCCGGGACAGATACGCAGTATTTT.

The V and J genes are TRBV6-1 and TRBJ1-1, with D unclear. CDR1 MNHNS and CDR2 SASEGT come from the germline V gene. V lost 4 bases and J 4 bases, leaving 16 bases between the germline ends. This CDR3 is 15 amino acids long. The CDR3 nucleotides are TGTGCCAGCAGTGCCTTACTACATGTGGGCACTGAAGCTTTCTTT. This sequence encodes CASSALLHVGTEAFF.

Notes on this clone: Other nucleotide sequences from this sample produce the same CDR3. This chain joins TRBV9 and TRBJ2-3; TRBD2 aligns across 16 bases. Germline values: CDR1 SGDLS, CDR2 YYNGEE. V dropped 4 bases and J dropped 3; count of bases not matched to a gene: 11. This CDR3 comprises 19 residues. The CDR3 DNA follows: TGTGCCAGCAGCATTCTAGGGACTAGCGGGAGGGCCGGAACAGATACGCAGTATTTT. This codes for CASSILGTSGRAGTDTQYF.